Sequencing of this T cell receptor (beta chain) was carried out in a study of shared clonotypes between healthy human individuals. Study background: The donor pool was made up of a couple of women and three men aged 18 to 49.

Each subset's genomic DNA was split evenly across several immunoSEQ plates. Replicate sorted-subset PCRs were loaded with around 200 ng DNA, roughly 33,000 T cell genomes. Data came from immunoSEQ multiplex PCR; TCRdb stores just in-frame clones and leaves some out. The sample holds about a million clones, more than 65% seen once. Germline-derived CDR1 and CDR2 are PRHDT and FYEKMQ (reference sequence). The CDR3 has 17 residues. The V gene end was trimmed by 5 bases and the J gene end by 3 bases; junction bases not matched to a gene: 7. The chain carries TRBV13 and TRBJ2-3; TRBD2 matches 14 bases. Input material: memory CD4+ T cells sorted from blood. Described subset: CD45RA-negative fraction. The sequence derives from a man younger than 30 in good health. CDR3 residues: CASSTRLAGGGTDTQYF. CDR3 nucleotide sequence: TGTGCCAGCAGCACCCGACTAGCGGGAGGGGGGACAGATACGCAGTATTTT.